The clone carrying this T cell receptor (beta chain) showed up just a few times. What it recognizes is unknown. Quantitative molecular-barcoded 5'-RACE generated the TCR beta libraries. TCRdb passed the 5' RACE reads through MiXCR, listing each CDR3 protein once. The sample consists of 250,000 or so distinct CDR3 sequences, about 24% of them appearing once. This entry comes from a study of CD8 T cells in ankylosing spondylitis. Study findings and constraints: Eight highly homologous variants made up a TCR beta motif, and this motif appeared characteristic of ankylosing spondylitis blood.

What was sequenced was blood, either unsorted or a sorted T cell fraction (not recorded which). This receptor was obtained from a male donor with ankylosing spondylitis or in good health (not recorded which).

CDR3 sequence reads: CASSYSLARLNEQFF. The CDR3 coding sequence is TGTGCCAGCAGTTACTCCTTAGCGCGGCTCAATGAGCAGTTCTTC. The V call is TRBV6-5, the J call TRBJ2-1, with D perhaps TRBD2 (5 bases). Trimming took 0 bases from V and 6 from J, leaving 12 bases between them. CDR1 and CDR2 (germline): MNHEY, SVGAGI. The CDR3 sequence is 15 residues long.